This TCR beta chain was sequenced in a study of Ad26.COV2.S vaccination and SARS-CoV-2 variants. Sequenced by immunoSEQ multiplex PCR; TCRdb stores in-frame clones only, minus some. The sample lists some 390,000 clones, approximately 86% occurring once. Indicated treatment: 15 to 20 received Ad26.COV2.S at low or high dose, single or two shots; about 5 received placebo; per-sample allocation not given. Sampling was done on day 63 after the first vaccine or placebo injection. This material consisted of peripheral blood, taken in a trial of Ad26.COV2.S vaccine versus placebo. The TCR comes from a person aged 18 to 59 who received the Ad26.COV2.S COVID-19 vaccine or a placebo.

CDR3 sequence: CASRIAGGNTDTQYF. The CDR3 DNA is TGTGCCAGCAGGATAGCGGGGGGAAACACAGATACGCAGTATTTT. This rearrangement joins TRBV5-8 to TRBJ2-3; 10 bases are shared with TRBD2. The V and J ends lost 5 bases and 2 bases, in that order; junction bases with no gene match: 5. Germline V gene lookup returns CDR1 SGHTS and CDR2 YDEGEE. The CDR3 consists of 15 residues.